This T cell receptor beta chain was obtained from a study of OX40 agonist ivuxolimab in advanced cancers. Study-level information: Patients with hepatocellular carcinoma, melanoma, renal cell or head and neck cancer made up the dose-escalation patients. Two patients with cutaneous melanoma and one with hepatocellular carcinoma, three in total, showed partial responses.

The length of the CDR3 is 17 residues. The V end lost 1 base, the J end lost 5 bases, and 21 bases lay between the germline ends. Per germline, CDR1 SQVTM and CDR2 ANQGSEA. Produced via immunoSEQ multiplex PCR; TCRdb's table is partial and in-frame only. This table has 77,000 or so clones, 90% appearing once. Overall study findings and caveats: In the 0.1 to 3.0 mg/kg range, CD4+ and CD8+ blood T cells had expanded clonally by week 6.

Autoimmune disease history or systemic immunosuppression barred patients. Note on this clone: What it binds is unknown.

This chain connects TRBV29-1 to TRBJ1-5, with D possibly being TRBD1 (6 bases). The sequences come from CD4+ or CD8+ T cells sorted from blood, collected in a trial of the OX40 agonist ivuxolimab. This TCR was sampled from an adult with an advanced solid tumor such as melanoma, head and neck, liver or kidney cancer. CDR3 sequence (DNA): TGCAGCGTTGAAGGCACAGGGAAGGTGGCTCGTGATCAGCCCCAGCATTTT. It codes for CSVEGTGKVARDQPQHF. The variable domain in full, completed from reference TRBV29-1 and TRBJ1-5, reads SAVISQKPSRDICQRGTSLTIQCQVDSQVTMMFWYRQQPGQSLTLIATANQGSEATYESGFVIDKFPISRPNLTFSTLTVSNMSPEDSSIYLCSVEGTGKVARDQPQHFGDGTRLSIL.